These 3 T cell receptor beta chains were sequenced from one sample in a study of identical twins. TCRdb reprocessed the 5' RACE reads with MiXCR, giving one entry per CDR3 protein. Among 230,000 or so distinct CDR3 sequences listed, around 8.3% were seen once. This same sample was also taken into another study, of yellow fever vaccine responses in identical twins.

Input material: CD8+ T cells sorted from blood. The origin of the receptors is a woman under 30 in good health.

The chain joins TRBV7-2 to TRBJ2-2, with D possibly matching TRBD1 (5 bases). Germline assignment: CDR1 SGHTA and CDR2 FQGNSA. Trimming pared 8 bases from V and 4 bases from J, leaving 11 bases between. The CDR3 runs to 13 residues. In DNA, the CDR3 is TGTGCCAGCTTGGGGCCGGGCACCGGGGAGCTGTTTTTT. Translated, it gives CASLGPGTGELFF.

The chain carries TRBV20-1 and TRBJ2-3; D not certain. CDR1 is DFQATT and CDR2 is SNEGSKA in the germline V gene (reference sequence). Trimming pared 3 bases from V and 0 bases from J, leaving 16 bases between. CDR3 length: 16 amino acids. In nucleotides, the CDR3 is TGCAGTGCTAGGCCCCCTTCCGCGGAGAGCACAGATACGCAGTATTTT. Translation gives CSARPPSAESTDTQYF.

This CDR3 reads CASSPSGTSESEQYF. CDR3 nucleotides: TGTGCCAGCAGCCCGTCCGGGACTAGCGAATCCGAGCAGTACTTC. This chain joins TRBV9 and TRBJ2-7; 10 bases fit TRBD2. Germline assignment: CDR1 SGDLS and CDR2 YYNGEE. J lost 6 bases, V lost 4 bases, and 10 bases had no gene match. This CDR3 region has 15 residues.